This T cell receptor beta chain was recorded in a study of identical twins. A universal primer binding site was introduced by template switching. The final cDNA contained unique molecular identifiers. TCRdb passed the 5' RACE reads through MiXCR, listing each CDR3 protein once. Among some 500,000 distinct CDR3 sequences listed, more than 13% were seen once. This clonotype was recorded many times. Each donor was a healthy Caucasian. These same records also appear under a second study, on yellow fever vaccine responses in identical twins.

The clonotype comes from a woman aged 18-29 years in good health. Material: CD4+ T cells sorted from blood.

CDR3 bases: TGTGCCAGCAGCCTGGCGGGGGGGGTATACAATGAGCAGTTCTTC. This encodes CASSLAGGVYNEQFF. The rearrangement uses TRBV6-1 and TRBJ2-1, with TRBD2 matching 9 bases. The V segment lost 6 bases and the J segment 4 bases; nucleotides outside the gene matches: 7. CDR1 MNHNS and CDR2 SASEGT come from the germline V gene. The CDR3 totals 15 residues.